A single TCR beta chain is shown here with its context. This sample was included in a study of identical twins. TCRdb itself ran the 5' RACE reads through MiXCR, one entry per CDR3 protein. The table lists approximately 600,000 distinct CDR3 sequences, more than 9% of them singletons. Separately, the same data were catalogued under a study of yellow fever vaccine responses in identical twins. That work states: The authors reported partly convergent, partly personalized vaccine responses in identical twins.

The TCR sequence derives from a woman under 30 in good health. Sequenced input: PBMCs.

For the CDR3, the DNA is TGCGCCAGCAGCCAAGGGACAGGGTACTATGGCTACACCTTC. The encoded protein is CASSQGTGYYGYTF. The chain recombines TRBV5-1 with TRBJ1-2; 9 bases align to TRBD1. Unmatched junction bases numbered 4, after V lost 4 bases and J lost 3 bases. The CDR3 spans 14 residues. From germline, CDR1 is SGHRS and CDR2 YFSETQ.